The present TCR beta chain was sequenced within a study of blood T cell repertoires in COVID-19. Contact with a PCR-confirmed or clinician-diagnosed COVID-19 case occurred within 2 weeks of entry. This clone was seen just once. Mismatch with germline at one junction end may stem from a read error. The repertoire was sequenced with immunoSEQ multiplex PCR; TCRdb's copy has only in-frame clones and lacks some. The table includes about 370,000 clones, more than 85% detected once. The specimen sequenced was PBMCs or T cells enriched from blood (not recorded which). The TCR comes from a woman in her forties who had been exposed to COVID-19.

Here the CDR3 reads CASSLAYPGQVPPVF. CDR3 DNA sequence: TGTGCCAGCAGCTTAGCCTACCCAGGACAGGTTCCCCCAGTCTTC. J is TRBJ2-1 and V is TRBV7-9; 7 nucleotides align to TRBD1. The CDR3 runs 15 residues. Germline V gene lookup returns CDR1 SEHNR and CDR2 FQNEAQ (reference sequence).